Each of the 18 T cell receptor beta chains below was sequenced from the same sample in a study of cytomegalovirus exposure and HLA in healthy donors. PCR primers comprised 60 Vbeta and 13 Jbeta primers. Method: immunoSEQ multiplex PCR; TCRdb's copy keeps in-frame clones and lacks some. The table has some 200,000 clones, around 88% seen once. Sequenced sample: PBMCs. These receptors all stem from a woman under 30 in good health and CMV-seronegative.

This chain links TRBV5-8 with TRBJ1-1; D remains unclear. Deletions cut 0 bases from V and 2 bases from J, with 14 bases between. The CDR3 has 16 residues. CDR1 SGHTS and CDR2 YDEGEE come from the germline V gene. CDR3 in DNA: TGTGCCAGCAGCTTGGCCCCCAGGTCAGGAAACACTGAAGCTTTCTTT. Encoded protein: CASSLAPRSGNTEAFF.

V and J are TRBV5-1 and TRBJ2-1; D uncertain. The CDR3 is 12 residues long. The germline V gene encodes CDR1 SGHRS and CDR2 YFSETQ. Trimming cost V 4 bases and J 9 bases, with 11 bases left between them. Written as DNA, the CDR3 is TGCGCCAGCAGCCTGGGGTCGGGTGAGCAGTTCTTC. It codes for CASSLGSGEQFF.

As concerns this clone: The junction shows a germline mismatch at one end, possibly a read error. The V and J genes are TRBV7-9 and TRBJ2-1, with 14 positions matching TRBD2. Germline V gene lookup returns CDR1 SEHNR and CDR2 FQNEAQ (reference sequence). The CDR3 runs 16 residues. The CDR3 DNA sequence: TGTTCCAGCAGCTTAGCGACTAGCGGGAGGGTCCATGAGCAGTTCTTC. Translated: CSSSLATSGRVHEQFF.

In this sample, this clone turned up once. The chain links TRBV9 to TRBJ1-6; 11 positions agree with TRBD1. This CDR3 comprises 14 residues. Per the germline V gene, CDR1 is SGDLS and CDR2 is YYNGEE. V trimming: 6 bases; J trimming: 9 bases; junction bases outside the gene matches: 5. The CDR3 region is CASTGGQGVSPLHF. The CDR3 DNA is TGTGCCAGCACCGGGGGACAGGGGGTTTCACCCCTCCACTTT.

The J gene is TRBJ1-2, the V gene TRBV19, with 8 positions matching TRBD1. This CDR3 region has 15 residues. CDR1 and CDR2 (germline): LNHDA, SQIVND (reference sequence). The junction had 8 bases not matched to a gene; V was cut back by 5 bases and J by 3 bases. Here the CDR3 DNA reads TGTGCCAGTAGTGTTCGCAGGGGGCTCGACTATGGCTACACCTTC. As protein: CASSVRRGLDYGYTF.

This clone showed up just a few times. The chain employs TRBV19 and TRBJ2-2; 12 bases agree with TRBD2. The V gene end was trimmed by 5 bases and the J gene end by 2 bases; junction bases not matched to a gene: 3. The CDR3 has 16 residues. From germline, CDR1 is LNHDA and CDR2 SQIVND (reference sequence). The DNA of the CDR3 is TGTGCCAGTAGTCTGGGACTAGCGGGTAACACCGGGGAGCTGTTTTTT. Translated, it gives CASSLGLAGNTGELFF.

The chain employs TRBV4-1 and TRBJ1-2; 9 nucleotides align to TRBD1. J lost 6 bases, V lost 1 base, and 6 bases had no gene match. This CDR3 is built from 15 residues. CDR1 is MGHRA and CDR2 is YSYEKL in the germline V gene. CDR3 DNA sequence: TGCGCCAGCAGCCAAGTAGGAACAGGGGGCCATGGCTACACCTTC. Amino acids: CASSQVGTGGHGYTF.

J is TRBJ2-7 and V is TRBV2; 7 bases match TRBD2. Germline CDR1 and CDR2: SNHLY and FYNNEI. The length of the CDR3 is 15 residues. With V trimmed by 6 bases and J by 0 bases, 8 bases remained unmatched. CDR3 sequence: CASRDDTSASYEQYF. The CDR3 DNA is TGTGCCAGCAGGGATGACACTAGCGCCTCCTACGAGCAGTACTTC.

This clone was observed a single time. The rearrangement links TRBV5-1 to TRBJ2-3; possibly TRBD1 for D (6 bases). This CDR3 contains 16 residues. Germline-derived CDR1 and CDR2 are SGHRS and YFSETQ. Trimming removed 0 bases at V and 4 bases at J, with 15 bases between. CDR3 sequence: CASSLVWQGQPDTQYF. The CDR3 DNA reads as TGCGCCAGCAGCTTGGTTTGGCAGGGGCAACCAGATACGCAGTATTTT.

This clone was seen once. CDR3 coding DNA: TGTGCCAGCAGCTTTCCGGGACTAGTAACCGGGGAGCTGTTTTTT. This gives the protein CASSFPGLVTGELFF. The rearrangement joins TRBV5-4 to TRBJ2-2; TRBD2 agrees at 8 bases. This CDR3 spans 15 amino acids. Germline assignment: CDR1 SGHNT and CDR2 YYREEE (reference sequence). The J segment lost 5 bases and the V segment lost 2 bases, leaving 5 bases of the junction unmatched.

CDR3 DNA: TGTGCCAGCAGCCCTCGGGACAGTGAGCAGTTCTTC. Protein product: CASSPRDSEQFF. The chain combines TRBV9 with TRBJ2-1; 7 bases fit TRBD1. Germline trimming cut 4 bases from V and 9 bases from J; bases unmatched to any gene: 4. The CDR3 is 12 residues long. Germline assignment: CDR1 SGDLS and CDR2 YYNGEE.

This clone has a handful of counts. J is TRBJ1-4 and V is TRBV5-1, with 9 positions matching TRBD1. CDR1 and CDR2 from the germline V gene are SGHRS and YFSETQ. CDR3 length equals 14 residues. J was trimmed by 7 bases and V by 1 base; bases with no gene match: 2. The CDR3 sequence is CASSLTGGGEKLFF. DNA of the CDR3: TGCGCCAGCAGCTTGACAGGGGGCGGTGAAAAACTGTTTTTT.

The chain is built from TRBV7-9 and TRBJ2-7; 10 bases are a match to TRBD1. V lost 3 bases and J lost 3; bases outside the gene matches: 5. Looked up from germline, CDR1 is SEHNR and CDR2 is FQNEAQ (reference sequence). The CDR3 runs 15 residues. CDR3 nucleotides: TGTGCCAGCAGCTTTATGGACAGGGGGGACTACGAGCAGTACTTC. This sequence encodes CASSFMDRGDYEQYF.

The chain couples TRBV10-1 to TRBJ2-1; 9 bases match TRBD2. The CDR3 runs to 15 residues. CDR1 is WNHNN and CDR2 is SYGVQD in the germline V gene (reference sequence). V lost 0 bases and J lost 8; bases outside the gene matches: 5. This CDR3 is CASSESRLAAHEQFF. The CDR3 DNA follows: TGCGCCAGCAGTGAGTCGAGACTAGCGGCCCATGAGCAGTTCTTC.

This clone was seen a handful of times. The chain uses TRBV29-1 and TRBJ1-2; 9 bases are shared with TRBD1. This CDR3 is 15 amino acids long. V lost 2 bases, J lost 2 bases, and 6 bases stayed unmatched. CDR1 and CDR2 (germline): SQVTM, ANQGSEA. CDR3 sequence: CSVEKGTGLNYGYTF. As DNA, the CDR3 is TGCAGCGTTGAAAAAGGGACAGGGTTGAACTATGGCTACACCTTC.

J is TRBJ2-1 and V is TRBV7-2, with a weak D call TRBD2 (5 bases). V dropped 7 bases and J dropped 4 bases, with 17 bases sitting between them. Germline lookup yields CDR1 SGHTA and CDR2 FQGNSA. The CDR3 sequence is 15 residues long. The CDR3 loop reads CASTYRADGYNEQFF. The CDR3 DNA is TGTGCCAGCACCTACCGAGCGGATGGGTACAATGAGCAGTTCTTC.

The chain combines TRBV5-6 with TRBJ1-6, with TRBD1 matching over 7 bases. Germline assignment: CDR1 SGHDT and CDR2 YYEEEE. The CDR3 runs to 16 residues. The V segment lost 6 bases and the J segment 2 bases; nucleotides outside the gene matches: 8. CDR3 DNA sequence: TGTGCCAGCAAAACTAACAGGGGAGCCTATAATTCACCCCTCCACTTT. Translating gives CASKTNRGAYNSPLHF. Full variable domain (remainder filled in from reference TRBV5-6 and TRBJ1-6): DAGVTQSPTHLIKTRGQQVTLRCSPKSGHDTVSWYQQALGQGPQFIFQYYEEEERQRGNFPDRFSGHQFPNYSSELNVNALLLGDSALYLCASKTNRGAYNSPLHFGNGTRLTVT.

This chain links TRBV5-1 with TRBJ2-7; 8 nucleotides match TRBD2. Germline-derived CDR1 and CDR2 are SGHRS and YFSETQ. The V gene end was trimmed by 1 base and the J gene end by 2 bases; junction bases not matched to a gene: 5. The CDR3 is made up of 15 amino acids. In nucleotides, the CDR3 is TGCGCCAGCAGCTTGAGGTCGGGAGGGCCCTACGAGCAGTACTTC. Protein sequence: CASSLRSGGPYEQYF.